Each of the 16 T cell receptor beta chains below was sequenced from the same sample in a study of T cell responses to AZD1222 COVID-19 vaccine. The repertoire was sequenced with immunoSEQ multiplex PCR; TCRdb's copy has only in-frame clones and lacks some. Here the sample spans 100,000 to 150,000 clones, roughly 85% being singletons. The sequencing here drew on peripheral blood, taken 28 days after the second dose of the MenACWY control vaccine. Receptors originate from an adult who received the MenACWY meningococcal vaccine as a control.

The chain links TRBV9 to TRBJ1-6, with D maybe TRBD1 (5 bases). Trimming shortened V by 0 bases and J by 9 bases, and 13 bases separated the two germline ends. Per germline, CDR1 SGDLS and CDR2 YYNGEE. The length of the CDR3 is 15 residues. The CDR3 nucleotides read TGTGCCAGCAGCGTAGCTCCGGACACTTTTTCACCCCTCCACTTT. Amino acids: CASSVAPDTFSPLHF.

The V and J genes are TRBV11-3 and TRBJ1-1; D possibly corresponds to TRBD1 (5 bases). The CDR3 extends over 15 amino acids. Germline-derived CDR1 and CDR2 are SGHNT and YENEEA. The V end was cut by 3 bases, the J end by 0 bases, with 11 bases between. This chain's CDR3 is CASSFRGTMNTEAFF. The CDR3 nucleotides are TGTGCCAGCAGCTTCAGAGGGACCATGAACACTGAAGCTTTCTTT.

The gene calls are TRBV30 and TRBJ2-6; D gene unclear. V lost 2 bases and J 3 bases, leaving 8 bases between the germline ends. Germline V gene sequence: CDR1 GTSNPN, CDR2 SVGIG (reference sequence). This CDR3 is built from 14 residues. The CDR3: CAWSFRGGANVLTF. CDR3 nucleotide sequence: TGTGCCTGGAGTTTCCGCGGTGGGGCCAACGTCCTGACTTTC.

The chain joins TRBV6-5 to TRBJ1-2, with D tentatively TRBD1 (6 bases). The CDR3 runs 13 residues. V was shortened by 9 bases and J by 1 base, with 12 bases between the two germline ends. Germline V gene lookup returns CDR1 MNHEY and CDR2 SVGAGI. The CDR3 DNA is TGTGCCAGTCGGGACACGGATAACTATGGCTACACCTTC. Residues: CASRDTDNYGYTF.

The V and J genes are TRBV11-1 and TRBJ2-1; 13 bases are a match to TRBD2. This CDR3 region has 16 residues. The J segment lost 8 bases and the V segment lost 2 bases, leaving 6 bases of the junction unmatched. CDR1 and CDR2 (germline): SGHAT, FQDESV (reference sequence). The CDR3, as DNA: TGTGCCAGCAGCTTAACTAGCGGGGGGGCCTGGGATGAGCAGTTCTTC. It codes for CASSLTSGGAWDEQFF.

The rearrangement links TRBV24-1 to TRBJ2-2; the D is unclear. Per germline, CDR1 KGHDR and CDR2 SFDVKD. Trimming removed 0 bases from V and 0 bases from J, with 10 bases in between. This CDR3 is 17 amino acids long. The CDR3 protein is CATSDLTPRTNTGELFF. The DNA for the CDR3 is TGTGCCACCAGTGATTTGACCCCGCGAACGAACACCGGGGAGCTGTTTTTT.

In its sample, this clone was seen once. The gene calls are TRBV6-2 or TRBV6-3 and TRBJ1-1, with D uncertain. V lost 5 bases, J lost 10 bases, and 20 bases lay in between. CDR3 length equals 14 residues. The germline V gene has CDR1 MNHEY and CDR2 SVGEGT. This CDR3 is CASSLPRGGSPAFF. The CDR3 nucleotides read TGTGCCAGCAGTCTTCCCCGGGGAGGGTCCCCAGCTTTCTTT.

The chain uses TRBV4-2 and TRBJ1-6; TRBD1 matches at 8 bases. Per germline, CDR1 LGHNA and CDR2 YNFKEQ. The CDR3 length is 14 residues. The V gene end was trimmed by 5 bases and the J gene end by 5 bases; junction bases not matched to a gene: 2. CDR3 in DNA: TGTGCCAGCAGCGGACAGGGAGATAATTCACCCCTCCACTTT. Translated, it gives CASSGQGDNSPLHF.

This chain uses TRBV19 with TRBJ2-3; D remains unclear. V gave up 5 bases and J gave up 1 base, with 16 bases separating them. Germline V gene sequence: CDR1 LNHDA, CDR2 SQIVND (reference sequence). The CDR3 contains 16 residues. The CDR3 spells CASSPSLPRGTDTQYF. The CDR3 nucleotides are TGTGCCAGTAGTCCCTCCCTCCCTCGAGGCACAGATACGCAGTATTTT.

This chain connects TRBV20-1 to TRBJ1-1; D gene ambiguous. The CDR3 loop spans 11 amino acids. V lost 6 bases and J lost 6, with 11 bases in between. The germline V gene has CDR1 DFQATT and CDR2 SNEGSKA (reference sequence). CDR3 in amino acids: CSARTIAEAFF. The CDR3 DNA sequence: TGCAGTGCCCGGACGATTGCTGAAGCTTTCTTT.

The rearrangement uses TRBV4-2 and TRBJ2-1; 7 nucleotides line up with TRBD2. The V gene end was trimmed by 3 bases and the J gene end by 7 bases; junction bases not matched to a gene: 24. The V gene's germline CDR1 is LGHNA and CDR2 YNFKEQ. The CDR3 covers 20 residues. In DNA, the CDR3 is TGTGCCAGCAGCCATCTCCCTCCTAGCGGCGCACCGGAGGAAAGAAATGAGCAGTTCTTC. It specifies CASSHLPPSGAPEERNEQFF.

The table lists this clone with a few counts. CDR3 sequence reads: CASSVLGVREQYF. The CDR3 DNA sequence: TGTGCCAGCAGTGTGTTGGGGGTTCGCGAGCAGTACTTC. The chain couples TRBV27 to TRBJ2-7; D might be TRBD1 or TRBD2, each matching 5 bases. The CDR3 is 13 residues long. Trimming removed 5 bases from V and 6 bases from J, with 14 bases in between. Looked up from germline, CDR1 is MNHEY and CDR2 is SMNVEV (reference sequence).

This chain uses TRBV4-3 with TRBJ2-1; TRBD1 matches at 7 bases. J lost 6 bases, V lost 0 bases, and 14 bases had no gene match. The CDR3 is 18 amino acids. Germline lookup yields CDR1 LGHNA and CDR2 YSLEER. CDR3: CASSQDSTGRSVGNEQFF. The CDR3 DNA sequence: TGCGCCAGCAGCCAAGATTCGACAGGGCGTAGCGTAGGCAATGAGCAGTTCTTC.

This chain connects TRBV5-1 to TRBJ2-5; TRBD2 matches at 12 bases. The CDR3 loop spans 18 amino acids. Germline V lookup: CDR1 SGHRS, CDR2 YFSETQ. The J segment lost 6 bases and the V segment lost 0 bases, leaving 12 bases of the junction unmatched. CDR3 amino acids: CASSLGFGLAGPGQTQYF. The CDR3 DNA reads TGCGCCAGCAGCTTGGGCTTTGGACTAGCGGGACCCGGACAGACCCAGTACTTC.

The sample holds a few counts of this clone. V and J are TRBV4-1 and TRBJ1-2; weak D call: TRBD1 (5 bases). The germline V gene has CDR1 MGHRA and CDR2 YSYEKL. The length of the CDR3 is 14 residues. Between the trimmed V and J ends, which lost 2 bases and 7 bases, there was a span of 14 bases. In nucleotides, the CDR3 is TGCGCCAGCAGCCAATCGGTGTTTGGGGCTGGCTACACCTTC. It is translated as CASSQSVFGAGYTF.

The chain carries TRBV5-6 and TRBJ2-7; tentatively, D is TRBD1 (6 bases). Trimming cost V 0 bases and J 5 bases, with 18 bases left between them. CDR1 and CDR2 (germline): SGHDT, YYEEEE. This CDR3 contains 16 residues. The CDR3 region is CASSLGGNRVRHEQYF. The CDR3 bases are TGTGCCAGCAGCTTGGGGGGTAACAGGGTCCGGCACGAGCAGTACTTC.